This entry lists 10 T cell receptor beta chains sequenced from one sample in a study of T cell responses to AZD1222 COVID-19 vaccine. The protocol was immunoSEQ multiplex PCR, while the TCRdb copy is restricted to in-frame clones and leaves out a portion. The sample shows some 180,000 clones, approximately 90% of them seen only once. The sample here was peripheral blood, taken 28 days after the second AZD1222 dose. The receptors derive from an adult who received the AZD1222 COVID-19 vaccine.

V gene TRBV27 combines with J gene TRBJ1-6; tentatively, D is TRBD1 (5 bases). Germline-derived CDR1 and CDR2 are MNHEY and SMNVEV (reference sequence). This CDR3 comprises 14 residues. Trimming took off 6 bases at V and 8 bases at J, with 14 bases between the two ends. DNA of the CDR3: TGTGCCAGCAGAAGGACATGGGGGGATTCACCCCTCCACTTT. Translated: CASRRTWGDSPLHF.

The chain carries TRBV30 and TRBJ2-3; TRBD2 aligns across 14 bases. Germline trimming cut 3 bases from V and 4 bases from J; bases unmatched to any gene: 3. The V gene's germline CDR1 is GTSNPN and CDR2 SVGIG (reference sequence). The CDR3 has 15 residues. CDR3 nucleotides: TGTGCCTGGAGCCCGGGACTAGCGGGAGCAGATACGCAGTATTTT. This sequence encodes CAWSPGLAGADTQYF.

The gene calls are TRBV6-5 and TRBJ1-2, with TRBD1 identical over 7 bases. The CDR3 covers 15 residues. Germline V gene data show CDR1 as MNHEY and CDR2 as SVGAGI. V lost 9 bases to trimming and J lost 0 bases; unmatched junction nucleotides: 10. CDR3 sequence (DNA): TGTGCCAGTGGGACAGAGATAGATGCTAACTATGGCTACACCTTC. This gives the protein CASGTEIDANYGYTF.

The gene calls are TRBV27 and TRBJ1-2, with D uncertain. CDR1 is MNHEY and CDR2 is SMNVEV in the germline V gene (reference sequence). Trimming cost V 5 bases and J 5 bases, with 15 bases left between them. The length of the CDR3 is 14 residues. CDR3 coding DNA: TGTGCCAGCAGTCCAACCGTGACAAGTTATGGCTACACCTTC. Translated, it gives CASSPTVTSYGYTF.

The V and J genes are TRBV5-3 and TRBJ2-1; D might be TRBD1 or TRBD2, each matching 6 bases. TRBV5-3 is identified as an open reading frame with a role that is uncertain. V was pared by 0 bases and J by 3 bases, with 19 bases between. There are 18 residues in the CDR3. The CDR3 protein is CARSLDGGRTKNYNEQFF. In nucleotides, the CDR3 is TGTGCCAGAAGCTTGGATGGGGGGCGGACAAAAAACTACAATGAGCAGTTCTTC.

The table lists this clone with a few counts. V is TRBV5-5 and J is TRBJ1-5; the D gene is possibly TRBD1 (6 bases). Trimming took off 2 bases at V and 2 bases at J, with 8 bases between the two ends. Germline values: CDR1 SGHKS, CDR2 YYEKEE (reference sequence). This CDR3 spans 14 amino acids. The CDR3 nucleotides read TGTGCCAGCAGCTTACAGGGAGGCAATCAGCCCCAGCATTTT. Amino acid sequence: CASSLQGGNQPQHF.

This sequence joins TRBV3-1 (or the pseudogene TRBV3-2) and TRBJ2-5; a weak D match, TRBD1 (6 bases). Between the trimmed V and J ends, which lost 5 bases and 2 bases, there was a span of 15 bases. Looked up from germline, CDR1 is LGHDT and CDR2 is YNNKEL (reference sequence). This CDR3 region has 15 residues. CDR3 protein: CASSVPGTPQETQYF. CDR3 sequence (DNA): TGTGCCAGCAGCGTACCCGGGACACCTCAAGAGACCCAGTACTTC.

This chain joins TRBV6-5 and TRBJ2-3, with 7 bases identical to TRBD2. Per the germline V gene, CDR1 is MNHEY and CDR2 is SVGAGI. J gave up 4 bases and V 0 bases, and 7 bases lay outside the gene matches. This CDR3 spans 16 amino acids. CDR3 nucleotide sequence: TGTGCCAGCAGTTACTCGAAGCGGGGAGGCGCAGATACGCAGTATTTT. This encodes CASSYSKRGGADTQYF.

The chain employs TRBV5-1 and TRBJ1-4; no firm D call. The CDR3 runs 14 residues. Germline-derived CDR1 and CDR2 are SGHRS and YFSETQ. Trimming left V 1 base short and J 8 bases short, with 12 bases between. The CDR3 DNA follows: TGCGCCAGCAGCTTGTTTCCCCTGGAGGAAAAACTGTTTTTT. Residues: CASSLFPLEEKLFF.

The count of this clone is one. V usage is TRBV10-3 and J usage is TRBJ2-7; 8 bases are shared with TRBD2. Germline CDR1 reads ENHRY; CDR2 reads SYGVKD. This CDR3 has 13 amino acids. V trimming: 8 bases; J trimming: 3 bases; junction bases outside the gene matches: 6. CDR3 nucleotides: TGTGCCATCGGGCCGGGGGGGCACTACGAGCAGTACTTC. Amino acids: CAIGPGGHYEQYF.